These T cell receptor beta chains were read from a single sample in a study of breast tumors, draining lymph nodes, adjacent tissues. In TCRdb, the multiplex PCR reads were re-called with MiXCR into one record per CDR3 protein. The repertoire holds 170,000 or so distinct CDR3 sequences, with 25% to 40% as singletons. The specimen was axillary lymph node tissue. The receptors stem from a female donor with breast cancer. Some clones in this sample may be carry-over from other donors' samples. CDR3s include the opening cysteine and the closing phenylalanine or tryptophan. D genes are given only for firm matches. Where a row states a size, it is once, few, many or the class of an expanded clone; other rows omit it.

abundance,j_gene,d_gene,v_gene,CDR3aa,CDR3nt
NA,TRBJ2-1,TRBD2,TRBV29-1,CSVVLAGAHNEQFF,TGCAGCGTTGTGCTAGCGGGAGCCCACAATGAGCAGTTCTTC
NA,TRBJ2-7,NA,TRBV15,CATSGDVCEQYF,TGTGCCACCAGCGGAGATGTATGCGAGCAGTACTTC
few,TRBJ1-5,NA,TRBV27,CASSASEYSNQPQHF,TGTGCCAGCAGTGCGTCAGAGTATAGCAATCAGCCCCAGCATTTT
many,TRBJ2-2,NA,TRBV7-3,CASSSNRDTGELFF,TGTGCCAGCAGCTCCAATCGAGACACCGGGGAGCTGTTTTTT
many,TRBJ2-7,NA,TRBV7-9,CASSLVRSGWFSYEQYF,TGTGCCAGCAGCTTAGTTAGGTCAGGGTGGTTCTCCTACGAGCAGTACTTC
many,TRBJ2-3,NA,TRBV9,CASSVGGSPSTDTQYF,TGTGCCAGCAGCGTAGGGGGGAGCCCCAGCACAGATACGCAGTATTTT
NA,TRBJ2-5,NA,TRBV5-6,CASQQGGRETRYF,TGTGCCAGCCAACAGGGGGGGCGGGAGACCCGGTACTTC
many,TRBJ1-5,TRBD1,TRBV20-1,CSAVMLGQGTRNQPQHF,TGCAGTGCTGTGATGCTAGGACAGGGAACCCGGAATCAGCCCCAGCATTTT
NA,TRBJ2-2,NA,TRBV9,CASSAARGAGTGELFF,TGTGCCAGCAGCGCCGCACGGGGTGCGGGCACCGGGGAGCTGTTTTTT
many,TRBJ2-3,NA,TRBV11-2,CASSLESPGEGTDTQYF,TGTGCCAGCAGCTTAGAGTCCCCAGGGGAGGGCACAGATACGCAGTATTTT
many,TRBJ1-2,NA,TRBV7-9,CASSLLDTNYGYTF,TGTGCCAGCAGCTTATTAGACACTAACTATGGCTACACCTTC
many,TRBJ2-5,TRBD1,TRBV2,CASTLGQVGETQYF,TGTGCCAGCACCCTGGGACAGGTAGGAGAGACCCAGTACTTC
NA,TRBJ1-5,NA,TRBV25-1,CATATEANQPQHF,TGTGCCACCGCGACAGAAGCTAATCAGCCCCAGCATTTT
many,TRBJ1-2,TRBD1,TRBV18,CASSPGQGSYGYTF,TGTGCCAGCTCACCGGGACAGGGGAGCTATGGCTACACCTTC
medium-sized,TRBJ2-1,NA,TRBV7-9,CASSAIDNEQFF,TGTGCCAGCAGCGCAATTGACAATGAGCAGTTCTTC
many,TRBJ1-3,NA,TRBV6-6,CASSPPGLSSGNTIYF,TGTGCCAGCAGCCCCCCAGGGCTAAGCTCTGGAAACACCATATATTTT
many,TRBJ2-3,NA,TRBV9,CASSGGHRTDTQYF,TGTGCCAGCAGCGGGGGACACCGCACAGATACGCAGTATTTT
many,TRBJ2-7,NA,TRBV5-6,CASSMGISYEQYF,TGTGCCAGCAGCATGGGGATCTCCTACGAGCAGTACTTC
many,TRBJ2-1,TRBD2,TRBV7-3,CASSSTALAGDEQFF,TGTGCCAGCAGCTCAACAGCGCTAGCGGGGGATGAGCAGTTCTTC
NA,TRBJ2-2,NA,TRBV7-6,CASKDPPDTGEPSF,TGTGCCAGCAAGGACCCCCCGGACACCGGGGAGCCGTCTTTT
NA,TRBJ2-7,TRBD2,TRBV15,CATSSHRGGGYEQYF,TGTGCCACCAGCAGCCACCGGGGGGGAGGATACGAGCAGTACTTC